One and the same sample provided the 31 T cell receptor beta chains below, sequenced in a study of blood T cells in healthy people across ages. A sample-barcoded 5' primer and a J-beta primer mix were used in a second PCR of roughly 7 to 12 cycles. From the 5' RACE reads, TCRdb called clonotypes with MiXCR, one entry per CDR3 protein. Of about 1.8 million distinct CDR3 sequences in the sample, roughly 50% were seen once. Sequencing was carried out using blood. The receptors were sampled from a woman in her 40s in good health.

V usage is TRBV6-6 and J usage is TRBJ1-2, with TRBD1 matching 8 bases. The ends lost 2 bases at V and 7 bases at J; junction bases unmatched: 6. The V gene's germline CDR1 is MNHNY and CDR2 SVGAGI (reference sequence). CDR3 size: 14 residues. CDR3 protein: CASSYAAGGFGYTF. Here the CDR3 DNA reads TGTGCCAGCAGTTACGCGGCAGGGGGCTTTGGCTACACCTTC.

The rearrangement uses TRBV2 and TRBJ2-1; D gene unclear. The length of the CDR3 is 15 residues. V lost 4 bases to trimming and J lost 6 bases, with 16 bases between them. Germline CDR1 reads SNHLY; CDR2 reads FYNNEI. CDR3 nucleotides: TGTGCCAGCAGTGTACCCTCCCCGGCCAGCAATGAGCAGTTCTTC. This sequence encodes CASSVPSPASNEQFF.

The chain carries TRBV6-5 and TRBJ1-6; 9 bases are shared with TRBD1. This CDR3 region has 14 residues. Looked up from germline, CDR1 is MNHEY and CDR2 is SVGAGI. Trimming at V came to 5 bases and at J to 11 bases, leaving 7 bases not matched to a gene. In DNA form, the CDR3 reads TGTGCCAGCAGTGCCCGGGACAGGGTTCCACCCCTCCACTTT. Translated, it gives CASSARDRVPPLHF.

The rearrangement uses TRBV6-2 or TRBV6-3 and TRBJ2-5; 12 bases map to TRBD1. Germline trimming cut 3 bases from V and 1 base from J; bases unmatched to any gene: 12. The length of the CDR3 is 19 residues. Per germline, CDR1 MNHEY and CDR2 SVGEGT. As DNA, the CDR3 is TGTGCCAGCAGTTATCCGGGACAGGGGGCCGGACTCCCCCAAGAGACCCAGTACTTC. This translates into CASSYPGQGAGLPQETQYF.

This clonotype was detected ten times or more. The J gene is TRBJ2-5, the V gene TRBV5-6, with D uncertain. The V end lost 4 bases, the J end lost 2 bases, and 12 bases lay between the germline ends. Germline-derived CDR1 and CDR2 are SGHDT and YYEEEE. The CDR3 has 14 residues. The CDR3 is CASSGGGRQETQYF. In DNA form, the CDR3 reads TGTGCCAGCAGCGGCGGCGGCAGACAAGAGACCCAGTACTTC.

This clonotype was recorded a few times. The CDR3 reads CASALGGDNQPQHF. The CDR3 DNA follows: TGTGCCAGCGCGCTCGGGGGAGACAATCAGCCCCAGCATTTT. This chain joins TRBV12-3 or TRBV12-4 and TRBJ1-5; tentative D call: TRBD1 (5 bases). The CDR3 spans 14 residues. V lost 8 bases and J lost 3, with 14 bases in between.

The V and J genes are TRBV6-5 and TRBJ2-3; D not certain. The CDR3 totals 15 residues. CDR1 is MNHEY and CDR2 is SVGAGI in the germline V gene. Deletions cut 6 bases from V and 2 bases from J, with 15 bases between. The CDR3 DNA follows: TGTGCCAGCAGGTGGAAGGTTCGGAACACAGATACGCAGTATTTT. Residues: CASRWKVRNTDTQYF.

This sequence joins TRBV6-2 or TRBV6-3 and TRBJ1-2; D is perhaps TRBD1 (5 bases). Germline-derived CDR1 and CDR2 are MNHEY and SVGEGT. Trimming left V 6 bases short and J 8 bases short, with 19 bases between. The CDR3 has 14 residues. The CDR3 is CASSPSPGDEGYTF. The CDR3 DNA is TGTGCCAGCAGCCCCTCCCCGGGGGATGAGGGCTACACCTTC.

CDR3 DNA: TGCGCCAGCAGCCGAGTGACAGCTTACGAGCAGTACTTC. Amino acid sequence: CASSRVTAYEQYF. V is TRBV4-1 and J is TRBJ2-7; D is possibly TRBD1 (5 bases). In germline, CDR1 is MGHRA, CDR2 YSYEKL. The CDR3 consists of 13 residues. Trimming took 4 bases from V and 4 from J, leaving 11 bases between them.

This clonotype was observed once. The chain is built from TRBV7-2 and TRBJ2-3; tentatively, D is TRBD2 (5 bases). Germline CDR1 and CDR2: SGHTA and FQGNSA. The CDR3 has 15 residues. Trimming took 2 bases from V and 5 from J, leaving 14 bases between them. The CDR3 bases are TGTGCCAGCAGCTTATCGGGGTTGCGGGTAGATACGCAGTATTTT. Residues: CASSLSGLRVDTQYF.

The V gene is TRBV20-1, the J gene TRBJ2-3; D possibly corresponds to TRBD2 (5 bases). CDR3 length equals 16 residues. Germline values: CDR1 DFQATT, CDR2 SNEGSKA (reference sequence). V was shortened by 0 bases and J by 1 base, with 14 bases between the two germline ends. In DNA form, the CDR3 reads TGCAGTGCTAGAGATCTAGCCGGGTTTGGCACAGATACGCAGTATTTT. Protein: CSARDLAGFGTDTQYF.

This rearrangement joins TRBV25-1 to TRBJ2-5; 7 nucleotides align to TRBD1. Losses at the gene ends were 5 bases for V and 3 bases for J; bases not matched to a gene: 12. The V gene's germline CDR1 is MGHDK and CDR2 SYGVNS. CDR3 length: 16 residues. The CDR3 protein is CASSSWDSLLEETQYF. The DNA for the CDR3 is TGTGCCAGCAGTTCATGGGACAGCTTATTGGAAGAGACCCAGTACTTC. The whole variable domain, remainder taken from reference TRBV25-1 and TRBJ2-5, is EADIYQTPRYLVIGTGKKITLECSQTMGHDKMYWYQQDPGMELHLIHYSYGVNSTEKGDLSSESTVSRIRTEHFPLTLESARPSHTSQYLCASSSWDSLLEETQYFGPGTRLLVL.

The V gene is TRBV4-2, the J gene TRBJ1-2; no reliable D call. The germline V and J ends were trimmed by 4 bases and 5 bases, with 20 bases remaining between them. The CDR3 loop spans 16 amino acids. Germline V gives CDR1 LGHNA, CDR2 YNFKEQ. The CDR3 DNA sequence: TGTGCCAGCAGCCGAGCCCAGGCGACCCCTTCTTATGGCTACACCTTC. Translating gives CASSRAQATPSYGYTF.

V and J are TRBV6-4 and TRBJ2-3; TRBD1 or TRBD2 may be the D gene (5 bases each). V was shortened by 4 bases and J by 0 bases, with 14 bases between the two germline ends. The CDR3 loop spans 16 amino acids. CDR1 and CDR2 from the germline V gene are MRHNA and SNTAGT. CDR3 DNA sequence: TGTGCCAGCAGTGCCTCGGGGCTCTATAGCACAGATACGCAGTATTTT. It translates to CASSASGLYSTDTQYF.

This clonotype has only a few counts. The chain joins TRBV4-3 to TRBJ1-2; 7 positions match TRBD1. The CDR3 has 15 amino acids. J gave up 3 bases and V 3 bases, and 7 bases lay outside the gene matches. The germline gives CDR1 LGHNA, CDR2 YSLEER. The CDR3 reads CASSQGGQWDYGYTF. The CDR3 DNA reads TGCGCCAGCAGCCAGGGGGGACAGTGGGACTATGGCTACACCTTC.

The V and J genes are TRBV7-9 and TRBJ2-1, with no clear D. CDR3 length: 13 residues. V lost 3 bases and J 9 bases, leaving 12 bases between the germline ends. Per the germline V gene, CDR1 is SEHNR and CDR2 is FQNEAQ (reference sequence). CDR3 nucleotide sequence: TGTGCCAGCAGCTTGCTGGGGTTCGTTGAGCAGTTCTTC. Translating gives CASSLLGFVEQFF.

Concerning this clonotype itself: The junction differs from germline at one of its ends, possibly a read error. The chain joins TRBV11-2 to TRBJ2-3, with D hard to call. This CDR3 region has 13 residues. CDR1 SGHAT and CDR2 FQNNGV come from the germline V gene. CDR3 in amino acids: CASGRAPTETQYF. CDR3 nucleotides: TGTGCCAGCGGACGAGCGCCCACAGAGACGCAGTATTTT.

V gene TRBV20-1 combines with J gene TRBJ2-7; weak D call: TRBD1 (6 bases). Germline loops: CDR1 DFQATT, CDR2 SNEGSKA (reference sequence). This CDR3 region has 13 residues. Trimming stripped 6 bases from V and 0 bases from J, with 12 bases between. The CDR3 loop is CSASQGSSYEQYF. The CDR3 DNA sequence: TGCAGTGCAAGCCAGGGGAGCTCCTACGAGCAGTACTTC.

There are a few counts of this clonotype. The chain employs TRBV24-1 and TRBJ1-2; a possible D gene is TRBD1 (5 bases). Germline CDR1 and CDR2: KGHDR and SFDVKD. The CDR3 is made up of 14 amino acids. Trimming took 3 bases from V and 2 from J, leaving 9 bases between them. CDR3 loop: CATSDRTLNYGYTF. CDR3 nucleotides: TGTGCCACCAGTGATAGGACACTGAACTATGGCTACACCTTC.

As to this clonotype: Compared with germline, one end of the junction differs, possibly owing to a read error. The chain combines TRBV4-1 with TRBJ1-1; D unclear. The length of the CDR3 is 16 residues. Germline-derived CDR1 and CDR2 are MGHRA and YSYEKL. CDR3 amino acids: CASSQVARALNTEAFF. DNA of the CDR3: TGCGCCAGCAGCCAAGTGGCAAGGGCCCTGAACACCGAAGCTTTCTTT.

The rearrangement uses TRBV5-1 and TRBJ1-2; the D gene is possibly TRBD1 (5 bases). The CDR3 consists of 15 residues. The germline V and J ends were trimmed by 3 bases and 8 bases, with 20 bases remaining between them. Germline-derived CDR1 and CDR2 are SGHRS and YFSETQ. DNA of the CDR3: TGCGCCAGCAGCTCCTCTGGGACGGACCCTTGGGGCTACACCTTC. Its protein product is CASSSSGTDPWGYTF.

The rearrangement links TRBV4-3 to TRBJ2-1, with TRBD2 as a possible D gene (6 bases). V dropped 0 bases and J dropped 5 bases, with 20 bases sitting between them. Germline assignment: CDR1 LGHNA and CDR2 YSLEER. The CDR3 has 18 residues. CDR3 residues: CASSQDPSGALANNEQFF. For the CDR3, the DNA is TGCGCCAGCAGCCAAGATCCCTCTGGAGCACTAGCAAACAATGAGCAGTTCTTC.

J is TRBJ2-1 and V is TRBV7-9; no definite D call. The CDR3 has 13 amino acids. V lost 5 bases and J lost 5, with 10 bases in between. CDR1 is SEHNR, CDR2 FQNEAQ, per germline (reference sequence). The CDR3: CASSPPANNEQFF. CDR3 DNA sequence: TGTGCCAGCAGCCCCCCCGCTAACAATGAGCAGTTCTTC.

The rearrangement links TRBV7-8 to TRBJ2-5; D might be TRBD1 (6 bases). CDR1 and CDR2 (germline): SGHVS, FQNEAQ. This CDR3 comprises 15 residues. The germline V and J ends were trimmed by 4 bases and 11 bases, with 23 bases remaining between them. CDR3: CASSYLGQTYNEQYF. The CDR3 bases are TGTGCCAGCAGCTACCTAGGACAGACTTACAATGAGCAGTACTTC.

V gene TRBV20-1 combines with J gene TRBJ1-4; D gene ambiguous. This CDR3 region has 13 residues. The germline V gene has CDR1 DFQATT and CDR2 SNEGSKA (reference sequence). Trimming stripped 5 bases from V and 2 bases from J, with 9 bases between. Written as DNA, the CDR3 is TGCAGTGCTGGCGGGAAGACTAATGAAAAACTGTTTTTT. Its protein is CSAGGKTNEKLFF.

Comment on this clonotype: A much larger clone sits a single nucleotide away, making a read error possible. V usage is TRBV29-1 and J usage is TRBJ1-2; D gene uncertain. CDR3 length: 11 residues. Germline values: CDR1 SQVTM, CDR2 ANQGSEA. CDR3 in amino acids: CSVAVQYGCTF. The CDR3 coding sequence is TGCAGCGTTGCCGTCCAATATGGCTGCACCTTC.

The V and J genes are TRBV29-1 and TRBJ2-5; 8 bases agree with TRBD1. Germline values: CDR1 SQVTM, CDR2 ANQGSEA. The V segment lost 2 bases and the J segment 3 bases; nucleotides outside the gene matches: 8. The CDR3 is made up of 15 amino acids. The CDR3 protein is CSVERGQEVKETQYF. Written as DNA, the CDR3 is TGCAGCGTTGAACGGGGACAGGAGGTAAAAGAGACCCAGTACTTC.

V gene TRBV4-3 combines with J gene TRBJ1-6; weak D call: TRBD1 (6 bases). Germline CDR1 and CDR2: LGHNA and YSLEER. V dropped 0 bases and J dropped 8 bases, with 23 bases sitting between them. The CDR3 consists of 19 residues. The CDR3 DNA reads TGCGCCAGCAGCCAAGATCTCCGACTTACTCAGGGGTATCATTCACCCCTCCACTTT. It yields the protein CASSQDLRLTQGYHSPLHF.

This chain uses TRBV7-2 with TRBJ2-6, with 10 bases lining up with TRBD1. The V gene end was trimmed by 6 bases and the J gene end by 0 bases; junction bases not matched to a gene: 8. This CDR3 spans 18 amino acids. Looked up from germline, CDR1 is SGHTA and CDR2 is FQGNSA. CDR3 DNA: TGTGCCAGCAGAACCGGGACAGGGGAGTTCTCTGGGGCCAACGTCCTGACTTTC. This sequence encodes CASRTGTGEFSGANVLTF.

CDR3 bases: TGTGCCAGCAGCTCGGGACATCAACTGTTTTTT. This translates into CASSSGHQLFF. J is TRBJ1-4 and V is TRBV11-2; the D gene is possibly TRBD1 (6 bases). The CDR3 totals 11 residues. The V end lost 4 bases, the J end lost 12 bases, and 9 bases lay between the germline ends. The germline CDR1 and CDR2 sequences are SGHAT and FQNNGV.

The chain links TRBV4-2 to TRBJ2-1; the match to TRBD2 covers 12 bases. V trimming: 0 bases; J trimming: 2 bases; junction bases outside the gene matches: 11. In germline, CDR1 is LGHNA, CDR2 YNFKEQ. This CDR3 has 20 amino acids. CDR3 protein: CASSQDVASGGAGAYNEQFF. As DNA, the CDR3 is TGTGCCAGCAGCCAAGATGTTGCTAGCGGGGGGGCCGGTGCCTACAATGAGCAGTTCTTC.